The source of this TCR beta chain is a study of blood T cell repertoires in COVID-19. Germline lookup yields CDR1 SGHAT and CDR2 FQNNGV. V dropped 5 bases and J dropped 0; count of bases not matched to a gene: 7. There are 16 residues in the CDR3. Sequencing used immunoSEQ multiplex PCR; TCRdb keeps in-frame clones, though not all of them. The profile shows tens of thousands of clones, about 84% of them singletons. J is TRBJ2-1 and V is TRBV11-2; 7 bases match TRBD2. This receptor was identified in a man aged 55 to 70 with acute or convalescent COVID-19. The sample consisted of peripheral blood. The chain's CDR3 is CASSRGTGGSYNEQFF. The CDR3 DNA reads as TGTGCCAGCAGCCGGGGGACGGGGGGCTCCTACAATGAGCAGTTCTTC.